This is a list of T cell receptor beta chains from one sample in a study of post-analysis software for immune sequencing data. A single record per CDR3 protein comes from TCRdb applying MiXCR to the PCR reads. The table lists some 800,000 distinct CDR3 sequences, just over 45% of them singletons. The sequenced sample consisted of blood. All receptors derive from a girl under 18 with multiple sclerosis. CDR3s include the opening cysteine and the closing phenylalanine or tryptophan. D genes are given only for firm matches. The size entry is marked missing in some rows and otherwise reads once, few, many or a size class.

V gene	clone size	J gene	D gene	CDR3 DNA	CDR3 protein
TRBV10-3	-	TRBJ2-3	TRBD2	TGTGCCATCACCTCTAGCGGACCTAGCACAGATACGCAGTATTTT	CAITSSGPSTDTQYF
TRBV28	once	TRBJ1-4	-	TGTGCCAGCAGGGAGAGGGGTGGTGAAAAACTGTTTTTT	CASRERGGEKLFF
TRBV27	-	TRBJ1-1	-	TGTGCCAGCAGTTTCCTGGCAGGACTGCCTGAAGCTTTCTTT	CASSFLAGLPEAFF
TRBV10-3	-	TRBJ2-1	TRBD1	TGTGCCGTTGGGACAGGGGGCGCGAACAATGAGCAGTTCTTC	CAVGTGGANNEQFF
TRBV12-3/TRBV12-4	-	TRBJ2-7	-	TGTGCCAGCAGTCAAAGGCGCCCGGGGGACAGACTCCAGAAGACCTCCTACGAGCAGTACTTC	CASSQRRPGDRLQKTSYEQYF
TRBV7-6	-	TRBJ2-5	-	TGTGCCAGCAGCCCCCGGACCATCCCTCAAGAGACCCAGTACTTC	CASSPRTIPQETQYF
TRBV4-3	few	TRBJ1-1	-	TGCGCCAGCAGCCCGTCGAGAGGCACTGAAGCTTTCTTT	CASSPSRGTEAFF
TRBV18	-	TRBJ2-4	-	TGTGCCAGCTCACCACGCCAGGGCGGTGGCAAAAACATTCAGTACTTC	CASSPRQGGGKNIQYF
TRBV20-1	-	TRBJ2-7	-	TGCAGTGCCCCGTCGGACAGTATTTACGAGCAGTACTTC	CSAPSDSIYEQYF
TRBV9	-	TRBJ2-3	-	TGTGCCAGCAGCCACCCGGCAGATACGCAGTATTTT	CASSHPADTQYF
TRBV7-3	few	TRBJ1-1	-	TGTGCCAGTAGCTTAACTCCCGGGTCGGACACTGAAGCTTTCTTT	CASSLTPGSDTEAFF